The entry below describes one TCR beta chain. The V gene's germline CDR1 is LGHNA and CDR2 YSLEER. CDR3 length equals 16 residues. V gave up 3 bases and J gave up 2 bases; unmatched junction bases: 6. The sample is drawn from a study of blood T cell repertoires in COVID-19. Study overall: COVID-19 samples, acute and convalescent, were from the United States, Italy and Spain. The cDNA or gDNA used as material had been derived from T cells, B-cell-depleted T cells, or PBMCs.

Original handling: Reference gene primer amplification gave estimated nucleated cell counts. The protocol was immunoSEQ multiplex PCR, while the TCRdb copy is restricted to in-frame clones and leaves out a portion. The DNA was the basis for D and trimming; V, J and clone size are from that table. This sample has some 490,000 clones; 70% to 90% occur once, and the top ten carry roughly 3.1%. The V and J genes are TRBV4-3 and TRBJ2-3; 9 nucleotides align to TRBD2. This clonotype was obtained from a human donor in a cohort sampled during active COVID-19. Sequenced material: peripheral blood. The CDR3 loop is CASSQESGGNTDTQYF. The CDR3, as DNA: TGCGCCAGCAGCCAGGAAAGCGGGGGGAACACAGATACGCAGTATTTT.